A single sample is the source of the 2 T cell receptor beta chains below, sequenced in a study of blood T cell repertoires in COVID-19. The repertoire was sequenced with immunoSEQ multiplex PCR; TCRdb's copy has only in-frame clones and lacks some. Of about 160,000 clones listed, 87% are singletons. The sequenced material came from peripheral blood. The receptor source for this set is a woman aged 55-70 years who had recovered from COVID-19.

V usage is TRBV6-5 and J usage is TRBJ2-7, with 8 bases aligning to TRBD2. The junction had 10 bases not matched to a gene; V was cut back by 4 bases and J by 5 bases. CDR3 length: 15 residues. The germline V gene has CDR1 MNHEY and CDR2 SVGAGI. In DNA, the CDR3 is TGTGCCAGCAGTTTTTTACGGGGGGGGAGCGACGAGCAGTACTTC. This translates into CASSFLRGGSDEQYF.

In this sample, this clone turned up once. V gene TRBV6-5 combines with J gene TRBJ2-5; possibly TRBD2 for D (7 bases). The length of the CDR3 is 15 residues. Germline V gene data show CDR1 as MNHEY and CDR2 as SVGAGI. The V end was cut by 5 bases, the J end by 6 bases, with 19 bases between. CDR3 in DNA: TGTGCCAGCAGTCCCGCAGATGCGGGGGCGAAGACCCAGTACTTC. Amino acids: CASSPADAGAKTQYF.